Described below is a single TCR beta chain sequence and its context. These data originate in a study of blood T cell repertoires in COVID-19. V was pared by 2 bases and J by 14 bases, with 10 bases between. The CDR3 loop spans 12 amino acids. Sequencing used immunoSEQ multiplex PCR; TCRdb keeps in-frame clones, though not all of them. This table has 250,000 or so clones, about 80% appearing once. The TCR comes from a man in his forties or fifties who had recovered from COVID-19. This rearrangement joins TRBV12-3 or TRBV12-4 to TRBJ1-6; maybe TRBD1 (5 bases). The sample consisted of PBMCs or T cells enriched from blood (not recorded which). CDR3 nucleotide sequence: TGTGCCAGCAGTTTAAGGGGTCTGGCCCTCCACTTT. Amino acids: CASSLRGLALHF.